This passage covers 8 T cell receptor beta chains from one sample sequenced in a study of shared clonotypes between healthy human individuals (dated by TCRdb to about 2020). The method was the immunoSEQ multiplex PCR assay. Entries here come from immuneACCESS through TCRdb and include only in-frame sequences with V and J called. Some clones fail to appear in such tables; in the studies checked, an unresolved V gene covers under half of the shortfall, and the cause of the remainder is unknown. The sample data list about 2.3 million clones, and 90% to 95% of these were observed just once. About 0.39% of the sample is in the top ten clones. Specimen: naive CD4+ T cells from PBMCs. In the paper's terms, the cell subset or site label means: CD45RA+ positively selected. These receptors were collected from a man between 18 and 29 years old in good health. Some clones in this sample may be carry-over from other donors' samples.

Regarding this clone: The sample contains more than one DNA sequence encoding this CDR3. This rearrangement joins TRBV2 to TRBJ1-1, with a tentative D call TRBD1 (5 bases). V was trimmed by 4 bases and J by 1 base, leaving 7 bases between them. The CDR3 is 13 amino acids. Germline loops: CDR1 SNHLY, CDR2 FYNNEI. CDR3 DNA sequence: TGTGCCAGCAGTGGGGGACCGAACACTGAAGCTTTCTTT. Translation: CASSGGPNTEAFF.

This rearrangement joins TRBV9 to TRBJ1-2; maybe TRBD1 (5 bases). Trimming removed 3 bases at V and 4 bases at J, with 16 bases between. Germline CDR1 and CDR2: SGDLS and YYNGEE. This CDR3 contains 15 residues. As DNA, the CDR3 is TGTGCCAGCAGCGGGGGAGGGGTCCGGGGCTATGGCTACACCTTC. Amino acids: CASSGGGVRGYGYTF.

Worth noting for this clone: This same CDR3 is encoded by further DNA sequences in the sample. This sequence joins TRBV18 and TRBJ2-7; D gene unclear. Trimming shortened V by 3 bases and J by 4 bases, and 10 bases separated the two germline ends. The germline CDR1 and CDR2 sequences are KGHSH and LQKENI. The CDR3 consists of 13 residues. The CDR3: CASSPGTTYEQYF. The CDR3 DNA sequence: TGTGCCAGCTCACCTGGAACCACATACGAGCAGTACTTC.

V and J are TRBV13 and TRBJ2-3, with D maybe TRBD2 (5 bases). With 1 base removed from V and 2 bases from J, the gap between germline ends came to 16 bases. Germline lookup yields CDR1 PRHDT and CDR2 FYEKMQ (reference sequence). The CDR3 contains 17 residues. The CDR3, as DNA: TGTGCCAGCAGCTTAGCTCGGCACAGCGGTAACACAGATACGCAGTATTTT. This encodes CASSLARHSGNTDTQYF.

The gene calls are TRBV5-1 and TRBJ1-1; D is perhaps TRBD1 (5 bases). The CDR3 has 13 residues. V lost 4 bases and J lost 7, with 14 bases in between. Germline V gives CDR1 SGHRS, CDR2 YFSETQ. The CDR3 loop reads CASSAAVGGEAFF. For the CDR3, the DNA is TGCGCCAGCAGCGCCGCCGTGGGGGGTGAAGCTTTCTTT.

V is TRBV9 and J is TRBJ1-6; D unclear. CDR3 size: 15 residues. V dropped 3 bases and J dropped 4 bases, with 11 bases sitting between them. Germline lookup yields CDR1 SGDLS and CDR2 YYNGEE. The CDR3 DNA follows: TGTGCCAGCAGCGGATCGGGGTTATATAATTCACCCCTCCACTTT. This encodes CASSGSGLYNSPLHF. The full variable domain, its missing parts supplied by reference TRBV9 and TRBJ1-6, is DSGVTQTPKHLITATGQRVTLRCSPRSGDLSVYWYQQSLDQGLQFLIQYYNGEERAKGNILERFSAQQFPDLHSELNLSSLELGDSALYFCASSGSGLYNSPLHFGNGTRLTVT.

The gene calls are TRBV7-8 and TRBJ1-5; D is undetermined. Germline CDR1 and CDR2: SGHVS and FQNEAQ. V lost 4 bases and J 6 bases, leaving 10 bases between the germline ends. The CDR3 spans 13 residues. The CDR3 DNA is TGTGCCAGCAGCTCGACCTACTCTCAGCCCCAGCATTTT. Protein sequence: CASSSTYSQPQHF.

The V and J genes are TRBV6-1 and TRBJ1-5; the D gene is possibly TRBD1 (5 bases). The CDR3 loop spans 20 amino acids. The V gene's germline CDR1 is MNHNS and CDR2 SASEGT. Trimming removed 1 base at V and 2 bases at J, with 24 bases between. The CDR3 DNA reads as TGTGCCAGCAGTGAAGGGCGTGGGCAGGGAACGCTGCTTGGCAATCAGCCCCAGCATTTT. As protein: CASSEGRGQGTLLGNQPQHF.